These 9 T cell receptor beta chains share one sample of origin, sequenced in a study of cytomegalovirus exposure and HLA in healthy donors. The PCR had 60 Vbeta and 13 Jbeta primers. Using immunoSEQ multiplex PCR, the repertoire was profiled, and TCRdb retains in-frame clones only, with some absent. The data contain about 160,000 clones, about three quarters of them seen just once; the ten biggest clones take up 1.4%. Sequencing was done on a sample of PBMCs. These receptors originate from a woman aged 25 to 39 in good health and CMV-seronegative.

The chain couples TRBV5-4 to TRBJ2-2, with D possibly matching TRBD1 (5 bases). Germline CDR1 SGHNT, CDR2 YYREEE (reference sequence). The ends were cut back, 1 base at V and 4 bases at J, with 8 bases in the middle. The CDR3 runs 14 residues. For the CDR3, the DNA is TGTGCCAGCAGCTTGCAGGGCCTCACCGGGGAGCTGTTTTTT. This translates into CASSLQGLTGELFF.

This clone was seen a single time. The rearrangement links TRBV5-1 to TRBJ1-1, with a possible D match to TRBD1 (5 bases). V lost 2 bases and J lost 3, with 8 bases in between. The CDR3 has 13 residues. CDR1 and CDR2 from the germline V gene are SGHRS and YFSETQ. This CDR3 is CASSFDSYTEAFF. The DNA for the CDR3 is TGCGCCAGCAGCTTCGACAGTTACACTGAAGCTTTCTTT.

This clone was seen once. The chain uses TRBV6-5 and TRBJ1-2; 7 nucleotides line up with TRBD1. In germline, CDR1 is MNHEY, CDR2 SVGAGI. The junction had 6 bases not matched to a gene; V was cut back by 4 bases and J by 4 bases. The CDR3 has 14 amino acids. CDR3 region: CASSSYRGGYGYTF. The CDR3 bases are TGTGCCAGCAGTTCTTACAGGGGCGGCTATGGCTACACCTTC.

The V call is TRBV5-1, the J call TRBJ2-2; TRBD1 might be the D (5 bases). V was shortened by 0 bases and J by 4 bases, with 16 bases between the two germline ends. The CDR3 has 17 amino acids. Germline V gene sequence: CDR1 SGHRS, CDR2 YFSETQ. CDR3 protein: CASSLDPQGTGTGELFF. The CDR3 DNA reads TGCGCCAGCAGCTTGGATCCCCAGGGTACCGGCACCGGGGAGCTGTTTTTT.

This chain links TRBV9 with TRBJ2-2; 8 nucleotides match TRBD2. With V trimmed by 2 bases and J by 2 bases, 8 bases remained unmatched. The CDR3 runs to 17 residues. Per the germline V gene, CDR1 is SGDLS and CDR2 is YYNGEE. CDR3 DNA sequence: TGTGCCAGCAGCGTCCTAAGCGGGGGCCACAACACCGGGGAGCTGTTTTTT. Protein sequence: CASSVLSGGHNTGELFF.

CDR3 bases: TGTGCCAGCAGCATGCGAACAGAGAATGAAAAACTGTTTTTT. It translates to CASSMRTENEKLFF. The J gene is TRBJ1-4, the V gene TRBV7-9; D uncertain. Germline loops: CDR1 SEHNR, CDR2 FQNEAQ (reference sequence). V was trimmed by 5 bases and J by 5 bases, leaving 12 bases between them. CDR3 length equals 14 residues.

This CDR3 is CASSLDGGKWTGELFF. CDR3 bases: TGCGCCAGCAGCTTGGACGGAGGGAAATGGACCGGGGAGCTGTTTTTT. The chain combines TRBV5-1 with TRBJ2-2; D possibly corresponds to TRBD2 (6 bases). The V end was cut by 0 bases, the J end by 5 bases, with 14 bases between. Germline loops: CDR1 SGHRS, CDR2 YFSETQ. This CDR3 has 16 residues.

This chain uses TRBV5-1 with TRBJ2-3, with 12 bases lining up with TRBD2. The junction had 6 bases not matched to a gene; V was cut back by 1 base and J by 3 bases. Germline V gene sequence: CDR1 SGHRS, CDR2 YFSETQ. The CDR3 spans 17 residues. The CDR3 spells CASSLYASGGATDTQYF. DNA of the CDR3: TGCGCCAGCAGCTTGTATGCTAGCGGGGGGGCAACAGATACGCAGTATTTT.

Only one count was recorded for this clone. The V call is TRBV5-1, the J call TRBJ2-1, with no clear D. Trimming pared 0 bases from V and 11 bases from J, leaving 12 bases between. CDR3 length: 13 residues. CDR1 and CDR2 (germline): SGHRS, YFSETQ. The CDR3 spells CASSLAALSQQFF. As DNA, the CDR3 is TGCGCCAGCAGCTTGGCTGCTCTCAGTCAGCAGTTCTTC.